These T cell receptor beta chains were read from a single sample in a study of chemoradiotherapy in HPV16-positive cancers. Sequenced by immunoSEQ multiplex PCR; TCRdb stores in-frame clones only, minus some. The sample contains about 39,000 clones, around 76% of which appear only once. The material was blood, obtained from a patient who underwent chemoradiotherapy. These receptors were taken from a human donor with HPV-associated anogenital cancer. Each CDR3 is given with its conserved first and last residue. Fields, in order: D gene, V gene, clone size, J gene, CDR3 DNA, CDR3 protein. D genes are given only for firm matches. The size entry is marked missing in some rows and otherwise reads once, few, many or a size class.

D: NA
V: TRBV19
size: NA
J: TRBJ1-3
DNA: TGTGCCAGCGCATCGGACTCTGGAAACACCATATATTTT
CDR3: CASASDSGNTIYF

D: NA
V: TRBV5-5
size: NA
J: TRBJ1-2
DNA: TGTGCCAGCAGCTTGGAAGTCAGATCCTATGGCTACACCTTC
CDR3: CASSLEVRSYGYTF

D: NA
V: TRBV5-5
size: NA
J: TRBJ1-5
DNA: TGTGCCAGCAGCTTGGAACAGGGTAATAATCAGCCCCAGCATTTT
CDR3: CASSLEQGNNQPQHF

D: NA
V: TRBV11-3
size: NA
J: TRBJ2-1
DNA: TGTGCCAGCAGCTGGGGTGAGGCTGGAAATGAGCAGTTCTTC
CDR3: CASSWGEAGNEQFF

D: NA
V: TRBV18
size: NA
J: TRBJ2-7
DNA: TGTGCCAGCTCACCCGGGGAGGCCTACGAGCAGTACTTC
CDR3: CASSPGEAYEQYF

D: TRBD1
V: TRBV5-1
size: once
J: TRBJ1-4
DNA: TGCGCCAGCAGCTGGCAGGGGGGCCCCACAACTAATGAAAAACTGTTTTTT
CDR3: CASSWQGGPTTNEKLFF

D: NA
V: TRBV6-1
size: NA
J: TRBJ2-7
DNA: TGTGCCACCTCGAACCCCTACGAGCAGTACTTC
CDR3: CATSNPYEQYF

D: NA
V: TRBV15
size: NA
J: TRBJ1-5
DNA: TGTGCCACCAGCAGAGAGGGCATTGGGCAGCCCCAGCATTTT
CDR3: CATSREGIGQPQHF

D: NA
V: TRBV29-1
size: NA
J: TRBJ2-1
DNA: TGCAGCCTCCTTGGTGGAAAGTACAATGAGCAGTTCTTC
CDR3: CSLLGGKYNEQFF

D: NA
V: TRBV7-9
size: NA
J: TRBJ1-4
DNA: TGTGCCAGCAGCTTAGGGGGAATCGCTAATGAAAAACTGTTTTTT
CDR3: CASSLGGIANEKLFF

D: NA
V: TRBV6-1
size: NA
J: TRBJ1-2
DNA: TGTGCCAGCAGTGTGTGGTATGGCTACACCTTC
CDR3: CASSVWYGYTF

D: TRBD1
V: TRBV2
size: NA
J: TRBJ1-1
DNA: TGTGCCAGCGTCGCAACGATTGGGGGACAGGGGGCCGGAGGAGCTTTCTTT
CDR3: CASVATIGGQGAGGAFF